The clone carrying this T cell receptor (beta chain) was detected a few times. Its antigen is still unknown. This entry comes from a study of response to subunit inactivated influenza vaccine. The study, taken as a whole, reports: The authors proposed limited new T cell recruitment per seasonal influenza vaccination.

TCRdb independently ran MiXCR on the RT-PCR reads; one entry per CDR3 protein. The top ten clones hold 6.5% to 8.5% of a sample with about 700,000 distinct CDR3 sequences, about 14% of them seen once. This sample comprised PBMCs from blood, obtained 14 to 15 days before vaccination. This clonotype originated in a man between 45 and 60 years old who received an inactivated influenza vaccine.

The CDR3 loop is CASIPSLQEVFGKLFF. CDR3 DNA sequence: TGTGCCAGCATCCCCTCCTTACAGGAGGTGTTCGGAAAACTGTTTTTT. The chain uses TRBV6-1 and TRBJ1-4; tentative D call: TRBD1 (5 bases). Germline CDR1 and CDR2: MNHNS and SASEGT. The CDR3 contains 16 residues. The ends were cut back, 7 bases at V and 10 bases at J, with 25 bases in the middle.